This T cell receptor beta chain was sequenced for a study of cytomegalovirus exposure and HLA in healthy donors. CDR1 and CDR2 (germline): MGHRA, YSYEKL. This CDR3 is built from 15 residues. Trimming cost V 1 base and J 2 bases, with 12 bases left between them. The protocol was immunoSEQ multiplex PCR, while the TCRdb copy is restricted to in-frame clones and leaves out a portion. The data contain fewer than 200,000 clones, roughly 89% of them seen just once; the ten biggest clones take up approximately 1.5%. The V and J genes are TRBV4-1 and TRBJ2-7, with TRBD2 as a possible D gene (7 bases). The clonotype comes from a woman between 25 and 40 years old in good health and CMV-seronegative. Sequencing was carried out using PBMCs. The CDR3 loop reads CASSQARGPTYEQYF. The CDR3 bases are TGCGCCAGCAGCCAAGCGCGGGGGCCCACCTACGAGCAGTACTTC.